The rows below give T cell receptor beta chains drawn from one sample of a study of T cells in Graves' hyperthyroidism and ophthalmopathy. TCRdb re-derived calls from the multiplex PCR reads in MiXCR, one entry per CDR3 protein. The sample lists under 400,000 distinct CDR3 sequences, approximately 16% seen once, with approximately 19% in the top ten. The sample consisted of blood. The receptors here all came from a woman aged 55 to 70 with Graves' ophthalmopathy. CDR3s include the opening cysteine and the closing phenylalanine or tryptophan. The D gene is left open where the match is weak. Clone size is not always given. Where it is, it says once, few, many or a class for expanded clones.

v_call	d_call	clone_size	cdr3_length	j_call	cdr3_nt	cdr3_aa
TRBV5-1	TRBD2	few	15	TRBJ2-2	TGCGCCAGCAGCGAGTCTAGCGGGACGACCGGGGAGCTGTTTTTT	CASSESSGTTGELFF
TRBV12-3/TRBV12-4	.	few	14	TRBJ2-5	TGTGCCAGCAGTACCTCAGTTATTCGTGAGACCCAGTACTTC	CASSTSVIRETQYF
TRBV12-3/TRBV12-4	.	many	15	TRBJ2-7	TGTGCCAGCAGTCCGCCGGGACGGAGCTCCTACGAGCAGTACTTC	CASSPPGRSSYEQYF
TRBV7-3	TRBD2	many	17	TRBJ2-5	TGTGCCAGCAGCCTCTTGGGACTAGCGGGAGGGCTGGAGACCCAGTACTTC	CASSLLGLAGGLETQYF
TRBV20-1	TRBD1	once	14	TRBJ1-3	TGCAGTGCTTACAGGGGGAGCTCTGGAAACACCATATATTTT	CSAYRGSSGNTIYF
TRBV28	TRBD2	many	14	TRBJ2-7	TGTGCCAATATGTGGCGGGAGGGCCGCCACGAGCAGTACTTC	CANMWREGRHEQYF
TRBV10-2	TRBD1	.	15	TRBJ2-2	TGCGCCAGTCTTCCCGGGACAGGGAACACCGGGGAGCTGTTTTTT	CASLPGTGNTGELFF
TRBV3-1	.	few	16	TRBJ2-2	TGTGCCAGCAGCTTTCGGGCAGCTGATGACACCGGGGAGCTGTTTTTT	CASSFRAADDTGELFF
TRBV7-9	.	.	15	TRBJ2-2	TGTGCCAGCAGCTTAGTGGAGCGGAACACCGGGGAGCTGTTTTTT	CASSLVERNTGELFF
TRBV28	.	many	12	TRBJ1-2	TGTGCCAGCACCTTGGGGGACTATGGCTACACCTTC	CASTLGDYGYTF
TRBV29-1	.	.	12	TRBJ1-1	TGCAGCGGTAGAAATGGAGTAACTGAAGCTTTCTTT	CSGRNGVTEAFF
TRBV28	.	many	15	TRBJ2-7	TGTGCCAGCAGTTTACTGGACGCTGGTGCCCTCGAGCAGTACTTC	CASSLLDAGALEQYF
TRBV20-1	.	.	15	TRBJ2-1	TGCAGTGCTAGAGCGCCAGCGGGTAACTACAATGAGCAGTTCTTC	CSARAPAGNYNEQFF
TRBV30	.	.	14	TRBJ2-3	TGTGCCTGGAGGGCGGGGCCATGCACAGATACGCAGTATTTT	CAWRAGPCTDTQYF
TRBV6-1	.	many	16	TRBJ2-2	TGTGCCAGTACCAAGACGCAGACCTGGGACACCGGGGAGCTGTTTTTT	CASTKTQTWDTGELFF
TRBV10-2	.	many	12	TRBJ2-7	TGCGCCAGCAGCCCCCCCGCCCTCGAGCAGTACTTC	CASSPPALEQYF
TRBV20-1	.	few	14	TRBJ1-5	TGCAGTGCTATAACACCCGGGGGGATACAGCCCCAGCATTTT	CSAITPGGIQPQHF
TRBV28	.	many	15	TRBJ2-5	TGTGCCAGCACCCGAATGAGGGGGGCCCAAGAGACCCAGTACTTC	CASTRMRGAQETQYF